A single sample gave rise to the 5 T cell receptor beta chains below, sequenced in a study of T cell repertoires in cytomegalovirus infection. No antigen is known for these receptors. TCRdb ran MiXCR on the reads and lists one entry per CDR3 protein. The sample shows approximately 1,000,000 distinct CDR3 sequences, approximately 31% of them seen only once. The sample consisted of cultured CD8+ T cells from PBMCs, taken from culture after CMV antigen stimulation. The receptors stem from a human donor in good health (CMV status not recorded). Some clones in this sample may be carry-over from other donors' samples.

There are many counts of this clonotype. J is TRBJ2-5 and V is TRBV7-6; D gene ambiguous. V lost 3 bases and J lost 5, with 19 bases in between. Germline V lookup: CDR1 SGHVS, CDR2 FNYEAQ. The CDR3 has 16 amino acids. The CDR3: CASSFILGPNAETQYF. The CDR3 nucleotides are TGTGCCAGCAGCTTTATTCTAGGACCAAACGCGGAGACCCAGTACTTC.

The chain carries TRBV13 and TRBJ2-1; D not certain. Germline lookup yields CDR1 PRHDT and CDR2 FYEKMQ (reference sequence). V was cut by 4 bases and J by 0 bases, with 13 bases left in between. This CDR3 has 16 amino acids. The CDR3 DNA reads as TGTGCCAGCAGCTCCCTAGACGGGCGCTCCTACAATGAGCAGTTCTTC. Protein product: CASSSLDGRSYNEQFF.

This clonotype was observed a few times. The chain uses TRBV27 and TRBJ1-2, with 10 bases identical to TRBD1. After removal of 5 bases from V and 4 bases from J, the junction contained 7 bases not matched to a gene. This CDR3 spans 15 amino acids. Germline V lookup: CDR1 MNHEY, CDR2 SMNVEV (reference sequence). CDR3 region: CASSTTGGGFYGYTF. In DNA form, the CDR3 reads TGTGCCAGCAGTACGACAGGGGGCGGATTCTATGGCTACACCTTC.

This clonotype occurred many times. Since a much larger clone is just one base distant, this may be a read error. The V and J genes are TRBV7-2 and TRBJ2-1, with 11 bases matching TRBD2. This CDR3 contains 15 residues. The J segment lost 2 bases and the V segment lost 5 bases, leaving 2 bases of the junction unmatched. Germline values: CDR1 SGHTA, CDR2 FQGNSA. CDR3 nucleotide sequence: TGTGCCAGCAGCCATAGCGGGGGGGCCTACAATGAGCAGTTCTTC. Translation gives CASSHSGGAYNEQFF.

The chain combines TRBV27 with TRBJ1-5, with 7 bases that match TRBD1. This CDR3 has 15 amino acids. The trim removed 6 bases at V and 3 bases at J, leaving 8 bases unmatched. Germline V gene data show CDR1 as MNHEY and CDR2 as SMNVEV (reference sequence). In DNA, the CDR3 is TGTGCCAGCAGACCCACAGGGGCCTCCAATCAGCCCCAGCATTTT. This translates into CASRPTGASNQPQHF.